The clone carrying this T cell receptor beta chain was counted between two and nine times. TCRdb ran MiXCR on the RT-PCR reads and lists one entry per CDR3 protein. Of some 500,000 distinct CDR3 sequences in the sample, over 10% were seen once. This sample was included in a study of response to subunit inactivated influenza vaccine. This clonotype was sampled from a man aged 50-60 years who received an inactivated influenza vaccine. The sample in question was PBMCs from blood, obtained 45 days after vaccination.

CDR3 region: CASSQDIGLRVSGELFF. Written as DNA, the CDR3 is TGCGCCAGCAGCCAAGATATAGGACTACGGGTGTCCGGGGAGCTGTTTTTT. This chain links TRBV4-3 with TRBJ2-2, with D possibly matching TRBD2 (6 bases). V was shortened by 0 bases and J by 6 bases, with 17 bases between the two germline ends. The length of the CDR3 is 17 residues. Per the germline V gene, CDR1 is LGHNA and CDR2 is YSLEER.